This T cell receptor beta chain was identified during a study of blood T cell repertoires in COVID-19. This clone was picked up one time. The assay was immunoSEQ multiplex PCR, and TCRdb's table has in-frame clones only and misses some. The profile shows 250,000 or so clones, roughly nine tenths of them singletons. Sequencing used PBMCs or T cells enriched from blood (not recorded which). This sequence was found in a human donor in a cohort exposed to, infected with or recovered from COVID-19 (not recorded which). The donor label of this sample is uncertain.

Written as DNA, the CDR3 is TGTGCCAGCAGTTACGACGAGGGCACTGAAGCTTTCTTT. Translation: CASSYDEGTEAFF. The chain carries TRBV12-3 or TRBV12-4 and TRBJ1-1; D gene ambiguous. V gave up 4 bases and J gave up 4 bases, with 10 bases separating them. This CDR3 is 13 amino acids long.